This T cell receptor (beta chain) was identified in a study of cytomegalovirus exposure and HLA in healthy donors. Study outcomes and limitations: The classifier reportedly diagnosed cytomegalovirus status with high sensitivity and specificity. Researchers counted 164 TCR beta chains as cytomegalovirus-associated.

The CDR3 loop spans 16 amino acids. CDR1 and CDR2 from the germline V gene are MNHEY and SMNVEV (reference sequence). V shed 3 bases, J shed 3 bases, and the junction held 3 bases outside the gene matches. The donors were part of the 120-subject validation cohort, which stood apart from the roughly 640-subject first cohort. A note on this clone: What it binds is unknown.

Some clones are missing from TCRdb's copy, which holds only in-frame ones; the method was immunoSEQ multiplex PCR. The profile shows approximately 150,000 clones, around four fifths of them singletons. The specimen sequenced was PBMCs. The V gene is TRBV27, the J gene TRBJ2-1; 12 bases align to TRBD2. This TCR was sampled from a man aged 25-40 years in good health and CMV-seropositive. DNA for the CDR3: TGTGCCAGCAGTTTCTCGGGACTAGCGGGCTACAATGAGCAGTTCTTC. Translating gives CASSFSGLAGYNEQFF.